The T cell receptor beta chain described here comes from a study of Ad26.COV2.S vaccination and SARS-CoV-2 variants. Across the study: Within the COV1001 Ad26.COV2.S trial arm, the donor was enrolled. Findings of the study overall: Total T cell responses may have been underestimated by the TCR breadth and depth analyses. Spike-specific TCR breadth ran higher among vaccine recipients than placebo recipients.

Stated treatment: some 19 received Ad26.COV2.S at low or high dose, single or two shots; five or six received placebo; per-sample allocation not given. The samples date from day 63 after the first vaccine or placebo injection. Method: immunoSEQ multiplex PCR; TCRdb's copy keeps in-frame clones and lacks some. In the table there are roughly 510,000 clones, roughly 87% of which are singletons. The junction had 6 bases not matched to a gene; V was cut back by 10 bases and J by 5 bases. CDR1 and CDR2 (germline): MDHEN, SYDVKM. CDR3 length equals 14 residues. Remarks on this clone: Its antigen remains unidentified.

Sequenced material: peripheral blood, taken in a trial of Ad26.COV2.S vaccine versus placebo. The receptor's source is a person aged 18-60 years who received the Ad26.COV2.S COVID-19 vaccine or a placebo. This rearrangement joins TRBV28 to TRBJ2-1; 12 nucleotides align to TRBD1. The CDR3 reads CATGGQGANNEQFF. The CDR3 nucleotides are TGTGCCACGGGGGGACAGGGGGCAAACAATGAGCAGTTCTTC.